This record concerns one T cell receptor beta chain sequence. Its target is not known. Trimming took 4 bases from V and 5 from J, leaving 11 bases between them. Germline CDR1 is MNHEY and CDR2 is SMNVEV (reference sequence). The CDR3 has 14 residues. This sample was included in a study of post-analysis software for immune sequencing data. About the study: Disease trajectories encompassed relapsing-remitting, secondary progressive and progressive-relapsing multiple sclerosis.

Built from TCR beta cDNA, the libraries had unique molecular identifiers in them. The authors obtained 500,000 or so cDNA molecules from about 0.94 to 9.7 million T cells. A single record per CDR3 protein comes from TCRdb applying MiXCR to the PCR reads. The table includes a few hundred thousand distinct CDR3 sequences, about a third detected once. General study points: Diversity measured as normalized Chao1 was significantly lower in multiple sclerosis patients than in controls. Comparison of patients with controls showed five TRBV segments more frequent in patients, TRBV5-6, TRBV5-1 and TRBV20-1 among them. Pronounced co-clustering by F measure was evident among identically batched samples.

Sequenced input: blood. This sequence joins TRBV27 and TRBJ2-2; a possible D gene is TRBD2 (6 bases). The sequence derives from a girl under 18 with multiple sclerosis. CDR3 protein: CASSSRDFTGELFF. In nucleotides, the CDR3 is TGTGCCAGCAGTTCCCGGGACTTTACCGGGGAGCTGTTTTTT.